This entry lists 20 T cell receptor beta chains sequenced from one sample in a study of blood T cell repertoires in COVID-19. Repertoires were generated with immunoSEQ multiplex PCR, while TCRdb's copy carries only in-frame clones and drops some. Of around 270,000 clones listed, 80% to 90% are singletons. Sequencing was performed on peripheral blood. These receptors were collected from a man aged 55 to 70 with acute or convalescent COVID-19.

This chain links TRBV2 with TRBJ2-3; D is possibly TRBD1 (6 bases). CDR3 length equals 16 residues. V gave up 3 bases and J gave up 1 base, with 14 bases separating them. The germline CDR1 and CDR2 sequences are SNHLY and FYNNEI. CDR3 amino acids: CASSEPRTVGTDTQYF. Here the CDR3 DNA reads TGTGCCAGCAGTGAGCCGCGGACAGTTGGCACAGATACGCAGTATTTT.

The genes are TRBV11-2 and TRBJ2-5, with a weak D call TRBD2 (5 bases). CDR3 size: 12 residues. The V and J ends lost 6 bases and 5 bases respectively, with 10 bases between them. Germline CDR1 is SGHAT and CDR2 is FQNNGV. The chain's CDR3 is CASSIGEETQYF. The CDR3 DNA reads TGTGCCAGCAGTATTGGGGAGGAGACCCAGTACTTC.

This clone was seen more than once but under ten times. The chain combines TRBV19 with TRBJ2-1; 13 bases align to TRBD2. Per germline, CDR1 LNHDA and CDR2 SQIVND (reference sequence). This CDR3 region has 17 residues. V lost 5 bases, J lost 0 bases, and 4 bases stayed unmatched. The DNA for the CDR3 is TGTGCCAGTAGTGCGGGACTAGCGGGAAGCTCCTACAATGAGCAGTTCTTC. Amino acids: CASSAGLAGSSYNEQFF. Variable domain in full (rest from reference TRBV19 and TRBJ2-1): DGGITQSPKYLFRKEGQNVTLSCEQNLNHDAMYWYRQDPGQGLRLIYYSQIVNDFQKGDIAEGYSVSREKKESFPLTVTSAQKNPTAFYLCASSAGLAGSSYNEQFFGPGTRLTVL.

This clone showed up just once. V is TRBV6-6 and J is TRBJ2-1; TRBD2 matches at 9 bases. CDR1 is MNHNY, CDR2 SVGAGI, per germline (reference sequence). The V segment lost 7 bases and the J segment 5 bases; nucleotides outside the gene matches: 6. CDR3 length: 14 amino acids. The CDR3 reads CASTRLADDNEQFF. The CDR3 coding sequence is TGTGCCAGCACTAGACTAGCGGACGACAATGAGCAGTTCTTC.

The table lists this clone with a count of one. The rearrangement uses TRBV3-1 (or the pseudogene TRBV3-2) and TRBJ2-7; D uncertain. CDR3 size: 12 residues. V dropped 4 bases and J dropped 4 bases, with 8 bases sitting between them. The germline V gene encodes CDR1 LGHDT and CDR2 YNNKEL (reference sequence). CDR3 region: CASSRRSYEQYF. The CDR3 nucleotides are TGTGCCAGCAGCCGCCGGTCTTACGAGCAGTACTTC.

The rearrangement joins TRBV28 to TRBJ2-2, with D perhaps TRBD2 (5 bases). CDR1 is MDHEN, CDR2 SYDVKM, per germline. Trimming left V 1 base short and J 1 base short, with 7 bases between. The CDR3 length is 15 residues. CDR3 DNA sequence: TGTGCCAGCAGTTTATACCGGGGGAACACCGGGGAGCTGTTTTTT. Translating gives CASSLYRGNTGELFF.

V is TRBV6-5 and J is TRBJ2-5; D gene uncertain. Per the germline V gene, CDR1 is MNHEY and CDR2 is SVGAGI. The CDR3 covers 12 residues. The V end was cut by 6 bases, the J end by 5 bases, with 10 bases between. CDR3: CASSPHRETQYF. The CDR3 DNA reads as TGTGCCAGCAGCCCCCACCGGGAGACCCAGTACTTC.

The rearrangement uses TRBV6-5 and TRBJ2-1; 12 positions match TRBD2. The CDR3 contains 15 residues. Germline V gives CDR1 MNHEY, CDR2 SVGAGI. V gave up 8 bases and J gave up 1 base; unmatched junction bases: 3. CDR3 nucleotides: TGTGCCAGCGGACTAGCGGGGTTTTCCTACAATGAGCAGTTCTTC. This translates into CASGLAGFSYNEQFF.

In DNA, the CDR3 is TGTGCCAGCAGCTCCCGACTAGACTCCTCCTACGAGCAGTACTTC. It codes for CASSSRLDSSYEQYF. V is TRBV9 and J is TRBJ2-7; maybe TRBD2 (6 bases). The CDR3 contains 15 residues. V lost 4 bases and J 0 bases, leaving 14 bases between the germline ends. Germline CDR1 reads SGDLS; CDR2 reads YYNGEE.

This clone was picked up a small number of times. The chain links TRBV29-1 to TRBJ1-1; unclear D gene. The CDR3 runs to 15 residues. CDR1 is SQVTM, CDR2 ANQGSEA, per germline. Trimming stripped 7 bases from V and 1 base from J, with 19 bases between. The DNA for the CDR3 is TGCAGCGCCCGGGGAACATTGGAAGAGAACACTGAAGCTTTCTTT. Its protein is CSARGTLEENTEAFF.

The chain combines TRBV5-1 with TRBJ1-2; possible D gene TRBD1, 6 bases. The CDR3 has 15 amino acids. Trimming removed 2 bases at V and 5 bases at J, with 16 bases between. The germline CDR1 and CDR2 sequences are SGHRS and YFSETQ. CDR3 region: CASSFNQQGRYGYTF. The CDR3 DNA is TGCGCCAGCAGCTTTAATCAACAGGGTCGATATGGCTACACCTTC.

The V call is TRBV11-2, the J call TRBJ2-2, with D tentatively TRBD2 (5 bases). Germline V gene data show CDR1 as SGHAT and CDR2 as FQNNGV. The CDR3 is 12 residues long. V gave up 5 bases and J gave up 6 bases, with 7 bases separating them. The CDR3 loop is CASSELAGELFF. In DNA form, the CDR3 reads TGTGCCAGCAGCGAACTAGCCGGGGAGCTGTTTTTT. Full variable domain (missing parts from reference TRBV11-2 and TRBJ2-2): EAGVAQSPRYKIIEKRQSVAFWCNPISGHATLYWYQQILGQGPKLLIQFQNNGVVDDSQLPKDRFSAERLKGVDSTLKIQPAKLEDSAVYLCASSELAGELFFGEGSRLTVL.

This clone has only a few counts. The chain carries TRBV9 and TRBJ2-7; possible D gene TRBD2, 6 bases. This CDR3 comprises 16 residues. The V gene's germline CDR1 is SGDLS and CDR2 YYNGEE. Trimming removed 4 bases at V and 2 bases at J, with 19 bases between. The CDR3 nucleotides read TGTGCCAGCAGCCCCTTCTCGGGGCGCGGGGCCTACGAGCAGTACTTC. Amino acid sequence: CASSPFSGRGAYEQYF.

The sample holds one count of this clone. V is TRBV28 and J is TRBJ1-2, with 9 bases matching TRBD1. Unmatched junction bases numbered 6, after V lost 4 bases and J lost 0 bases. The CDR3 totals 16 residues. Germline assignment: CDR1 MDHEN and CDR2 SYDVKM. The CDR3 DNA reads TGTGCCAGCAGTTCTGGACAGGGGCCCTCTAACTATGGCTACACCTTC. It codes for CASSSGQGPSNYGYTF.

The J gene is TRBJ2-1, the V gene TRBV7-9; 9 bases match TRBD2. The V gene's germline CDR1 is SEHNR and CDR2 FQNEAQ (reference sequence). The junction had 7 bases not matched to a gene; V was cut back by 5 bases and J by 5 bases. CDR3 length: 15 amino acids. Here the CDR3 reads CASSPPLAGNNEQFF. DNA for the CDR3: TGTGCCAGCAGCCCCCCCCTAGCGGGGAACAATGAGCAGTTCTTC.

The chain uses TRBV7-2 and TRBJ2-5; 10 bases are a match to TRBD2. CDR1 is SGHTA and CDR2 is FQGNSA in the germline V gene. V shed 1 base, J shed 7 bases, and the junction held 6 bases outside the gene matches. The CDR3 sequence is 15 residues long. The CDR3 coding sequence is TGTGCCAGCAGCTTAGGGGAAGCGGGAGGGAGGACCCAGTACTTC. Translation: CASSLGEAGGRTQYF.

This chain connects TRBV15 to TRBJ1-3; a possible D gene is TRBD1 (5 bases). The ends were cut back, 0 bases at V and 2 bases at J, with 8 bases in the middle. The CDR3 loop spans 15 amino acids. Germline V lookup: CDR1 LNHNV, CDR2 YYDKDF (reference sequence). Here the CDR3 reads CATSRDRGTGNTIYF. The CDR3 DNA reads TGTGCCACCAGCAGAGATAGGGGAACTGGAAACACCATATATTTT.

The chain recombines TRBV12-5 with TRBJ2-7; TRBD2 aligns across 7 bases. CDR1 and CDR2 from the germline V gene are LGHNT and FRNRAP. This CDR3 is 13 amino acids long. V lost 6 bases, J lost 4 bases, and 6 bases stayed unmatched. The CDR3 protein is CASGLQGGYEQYF. As DNA, the CDR3 is TGTGCTAGTGGCCTGCAGGGAGGGTACGAGCAGTACTTC.

This clone has just one count. The chain is built from TRBV25-1 and TRBJ2-7; the D gene is possibly TRBD2 (5 bases). Trimming shortened V by 7 bases and J by 7 bases, and 17 bases separated the two germline ends. The germline V gene has CDR1 MGHDK and CDR2 SYGVNS. There are 13 residues in the CDR3. The CDR3 is CASTETGRGEQYF. The CDR3 coding sequence is TGTGCCAGCACCGAAACTGGGCGCGGGGAGCAGTACTTC.

V and J are TRBV28 and TRBJ2-7, with unresolved D. V was shortened by 5 bases and J by 0 bases, with 14 bases between the two germline ends. The CDR3 runs 15 residues. Looked up from germline, CDR1 is MDHEN and CDR2 is SYDVKM. For the CDR3, the DNA is TGTGCCAGCAGTCCCTCGAGCGCAATCTCCTACGAGCAGTACTTC. It specifies CASSPSSAISYEQYF. The complete variable domain, with remaining parts taken from reference TRBV28 and TRBJ2-7, reads DVKVTQSSRYLVKRTGEKVFLECVQDMDHENMFWYRQDPGLGLRLIYFSYDVKMKEKGDIPEGYSVSREKKERFSLILESASTNQTSMYLCASSPSSAISYEQYFGPGTRLTVT.